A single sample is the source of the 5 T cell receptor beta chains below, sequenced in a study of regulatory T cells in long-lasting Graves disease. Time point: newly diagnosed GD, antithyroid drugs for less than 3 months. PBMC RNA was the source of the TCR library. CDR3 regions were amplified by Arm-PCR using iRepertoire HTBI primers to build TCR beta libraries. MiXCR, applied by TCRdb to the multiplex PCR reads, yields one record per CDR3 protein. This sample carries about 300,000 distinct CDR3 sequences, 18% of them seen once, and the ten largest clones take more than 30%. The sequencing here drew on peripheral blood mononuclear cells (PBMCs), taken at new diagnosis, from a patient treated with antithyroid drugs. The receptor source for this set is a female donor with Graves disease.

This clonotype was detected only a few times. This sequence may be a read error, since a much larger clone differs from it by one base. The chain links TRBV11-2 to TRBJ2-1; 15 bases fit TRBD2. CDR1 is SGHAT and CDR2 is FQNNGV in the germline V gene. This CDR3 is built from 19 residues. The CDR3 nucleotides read TGTGCCTGCAGTCAAGCTGGACTAGCGGGAGGGAGCTCCTACAATGAGCAGTTCTTC. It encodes CACSQAGLAGGSSYNEQFF.

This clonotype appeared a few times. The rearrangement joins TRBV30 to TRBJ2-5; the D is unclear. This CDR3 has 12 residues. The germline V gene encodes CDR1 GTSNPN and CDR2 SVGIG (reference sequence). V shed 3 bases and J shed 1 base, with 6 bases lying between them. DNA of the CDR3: TGTGCCTGGAGCTATAGCCAAGAGACCCAGTACTTC. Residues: CAWSYSQETQYF.

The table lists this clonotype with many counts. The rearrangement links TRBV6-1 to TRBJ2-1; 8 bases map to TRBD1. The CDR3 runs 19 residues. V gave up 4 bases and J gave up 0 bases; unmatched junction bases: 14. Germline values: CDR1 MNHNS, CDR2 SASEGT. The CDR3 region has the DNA TGTGCCAGCAGTGCACTCAGGACAGGGTCGCCTACCTCCTACAATGAGCAGTTCTTC. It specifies CASSALRTGSPTSYNEQFF.

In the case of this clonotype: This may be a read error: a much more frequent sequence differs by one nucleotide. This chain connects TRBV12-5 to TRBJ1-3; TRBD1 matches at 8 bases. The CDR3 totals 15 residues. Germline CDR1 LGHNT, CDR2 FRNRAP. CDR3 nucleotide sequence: TGTGCTAGCACTTCGGACAGGGCGGCCGGAAACACCTTATATTTT. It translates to CASTSDRAAGNTLYF.

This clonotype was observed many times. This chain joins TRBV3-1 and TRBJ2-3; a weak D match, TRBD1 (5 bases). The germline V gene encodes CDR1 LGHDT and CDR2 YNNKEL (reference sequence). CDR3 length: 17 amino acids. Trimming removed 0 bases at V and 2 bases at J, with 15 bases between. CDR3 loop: CASSQDWPGSPTDTQYF. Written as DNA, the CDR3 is TGTGCCAGCAGCCAAGATTGGCCAGGGTCCCCCACAGATACGCAGTATTTT.